Listed below are T cell receptor beta chains from one sample, sequenced in a study of T cell repertoires in cytomegalovirus infection. TCRdb redid the calling of the reads with MiXCR, one entry per CDR3 protein. The table includes approximately 990,000 distinct CDR3 sequences, more than 25% detected once. No antigen has been identified for these receptors. Sequenced material: cultured CD8+ T cells from PBMCs, taken from culture after CMV antigen stimulation. These receptors were taken from a human donor in good health (CMV status not recorded). Some clones in this sample may be carry-over from other donors' samples. Each CDR3 is given with its conserved first and last residue. A D gene is named only where the DNA matches it firmly. The size entry is marked missing in some rows and otherwise reads once, few, many or a size class.

TRBD2 | TRBJ2-1 | . | TRBV7-2 | TGTGCCAGCAGCAACGGACTAGCGGGGGGTGATGAGCAGTTCTTC | CASSNGLAGGDEQFF
TRBD1 | TRBJ2-1 | . | TRBV12-3/TRBV12-4 | TGTGCCAGCACCCTATCATGGACAGGGGGCGAAGAGCAGTTCTTC | CASTLSWTGGEEQFF
. | TRBJ1-4 | . | TRBV6-5 | TGTGCCAGCAGTTACTCGGCAGAAAAACTGTTTTTT | CASSYSAEKLFF
. | TRBJ2-3 | few | TRBV27 | TGTGCCAGCAGGACGGGGGCCTACACAGATACGCAGTATTTT | CASRTGAYTDTQYF
TRBD2 | TRBJ2-3 | few | TRBV7-2 | TGTGCCAGCAGCTTAGAATACGGGGGGGACTACACAGATACGCAGTATTTT | CASSLEYGGDYTDTQYF
TRBD1 | TRBJ1-6 | . | TRBV7-9 | TGTGCCAGCAGCCTTAAAGACAGGGGCACACCCTATAATTCACCCCTCCACTTT | CASSLKDRGTPYNSPLHF
TRBD1 | TRBJ2-3 | many | TRBV7-6 | TGTGCCAGCAGCTTAAGGGGACAGGGGATAGATACGCAGTATTTT | CASSLRGQGIDTQYF
. | TRBJ2-2 | . | TRBV27 | TGTGCCAGCAGTTTGATAGGGCCCACCGGGGAGCTGTTTTTT | CASSLIGPTGELFF
. | TRBJ2-2 | . | TRBV6-5 | TGTGCCAGCAGTTACTCGGCAGGGACAAAACGAAACACCGGGGAGCTGTTTTTT | CASSYSAGTKRNTGELFF
. | TRBJ1-6 | few | TRBV6-2/TRBV6-3 | TGTGCCAGCAGCATAATTGGGGAAAATTCACCCCTCCACTTT | CASSIIGENSPLHF
TRBD1 | TRBJ1-1 | few | TRBV19 | TGTGCCAGTAGTGCAGGGGGACGTACTGAAGCTTTCTTT | CASSAGGRTEAFF
. | TRBJ2-1 | . | TRBV4-1 | TGCGCCAGCAGCCAAGAAACGGGGGATGAGCAGTTCTTC | CASSQETGDEQFF
TRBD1 | TRBJ1-2 | . | TRBV7-9 | TGTGCCAGCAGCTCTACAGGGGGCGCAGAACTTAACTATGGCTACACCTTC | CASSSTGGAELNYGYTF
TRBD1 | TRBJ2-5 | few | TRBV7-9 | TGTGCCAGCAGGTCAGGGGGCCCGGTTTCCCAGTACTTC | CASRSGGPVSQYF
. | TRBJ2-6 | . | TRBV5-4 | TGTGCCAGCAGCTTGTCCCGGGAAATGAAAGGGGCCAACGTCCTGACTTTC | CASSLSREMKGANVLTF
. | TRBJ2-6 | . | TRBV9 | TGTGCCAGCAGCGTAGCTCAGACGGCTGGGGCCAACGTCCTGACTTTC | CASSVAQTAGANVLTF
TRBD1 | TRBJ1-5 | . | TRBV27 | TGTGCCAGCAGTTTATTCCCAGGGGGCGATCAGCCCCAGCATTTT | CASSLFPGGDQPQHF
TRBD1 | TRBJ1-1 | few | TRBV20-1 | TGCAGTGCTAGAAACAGGGGGCTTAGTGCTGAAGCTTTCTTT | CSARNRGLSAEAFF
. | TRBJ1-2 | . | TRBV20-1 | TGCAGTGCTAGATCGCTAGATGGCTACACCTTC | CSARSLDGYTF
. | TRBJ2-7 | few | TRBV11-2 | TGTGCCAGCAGCTTAGATCGCGGCGACAACTACGAGCAGTACTTC | CASSLDRGDNYEQYF
. | TRBJ1-1 | . | TRBV5-1 | TGCGCCAGCAGCGTAGGGTTTGAAGCTTTCTTT | CASSVGFEAFF
TRBD1 | TRBJ1-6 | many | TRBV7-2 | TGTGCCAGCAGCTCGGTACAGGGGGCAAGCTCCTATAATTCACCCCTCCACTTT | CASSSVQGASSYNSPLHF
TRBD2 | TRBJ2-5 | few | TRBV20-1 | TGCAGTGCTAGTGAAGCGGGGCCCCCGGGGACCCAGTACTTC | CSASEAGPPGTQYF
TRBD1 | TRBJ1-4 | few | TRBV25-1 | TGTGCCAGCAGTGACAGGACAGGGGGAGGTGAAAAACTGTTTTTT | CASSDRTGGGEKLFF
. | TRBJ2-5 | few | TRBV6-2/TRBV6-3 | TGTGCCAGCCATCTAGGTTCTACCCAGTACTTC | CASHLGSTQYF
TRBD1 | TRBJ1-2 | . | TRBV25-1 | TGTGCCAGCAGTCCGACAGGGGAAAACTATGGCTACACCTTC | CASSPTGENYGYTF
TRBD1 | TRBJ1-1 | . | TRBV6-4 | TGTGCCAGCAGTGACTGGGGACAGGTGGCTTTCTTT | CASSDWGQVAFF
TRBD2 | TRBJ2-1 | . | TRBV6-2/TRBV6-3 | TGTGCCAGCAGTTACTCGACTAGCGGCGTCCCGAAGGATGAGCAGTTCTTC | CASSYSTSGVPKDEQFF
. | TRBJ1-4 | once | TRBV2 | TGTGCCAGCAAAGGAACCATACAGGGAAATGGTGCAACTAATGAAAAACTGTTTTTT | CASKGTIQGNGATNEKLFF
. | TRBJ1-1 | many | TRBV7-2 | TGTGCCAGCAGCTTAGAGGGGGGACAAATGAACACTGAAGCTTTCTTT | CASSLEGGQMNTEAFF
. | TRBJ2-2 | many | TRBV6-1 | TGTGCCAGCAGTGACTGGAACACCGGGGAGCTGTTTTTT | CASSDWNTGELFF
. | TRBJ1-1 | few | TRBV19 | TGTGCCAGTAGTATTACACCCTCGAACACTGAAGCTTTCTTT | CASSITPSNTEAFF
. | TRBJ2-1 | . | TRBV7-6 | TGTGCCAGCAGCCCCGTGGGGGGCCACAGCTCCTACAATGAGCAGTTCTTC | CASSPVGGHSSYNEQFF
. | TRBJ1-2 | few | TRBV29-1 | TGCAGCGTTGAAGATCTGAATGGCTACACCTTC | CSVEDLNGYTF
. | TRBJ1-1 | . | TRBV6-4 | TGTGCCAGCACCGCAGGGGCGCACACTGAAGCTTTCTTT | CASTAGAHTEAFF
TRBD2 | TRBJ2-3 | many | TRBV7-2 | TGTGCCAGCAGCTCCCTTGGCGGGGGGGCTGTCACAGATACGCAGTATTTT | CASSSLGGGAVTDTQYF
TRBD1 | TRBJ1-2 | . | TRBV7-6 | TGTGCCAGCAGCTTTGCTTCTACAGGGGGTAACTATGGCTACACCTTC | CASSFASTGGNYGYTF
. | TRBJ1-1 | few | TRBV7-2 | TGTGCCAGCAGCTTAGAGGCCTTGAGGGGCGGTTTCTTT | CASSLEALRGGFF
TRBD2 | TRBJ2-2 | . | TRBV6-2/TRBV6-3 | TGTGCCAGCGAATACACCGGGGGGGTGAACACCGGGGAGCTGTTTTTT | CASEYTGGVNTGELFF
TRBD2 | TRBJ2-1 | . | TRBV3-1 | TGTGCCAGCAGCTATAAGCGGGGGGCTTACAATGAGCAGTTCTTC | CASSYKRGAYNEQFF
. | TRBJ2-5 | many | TRBV7-7 | TGTGCTAGCAGCCCTCGAGGGAGCCAAGAGACCCAGTACTTC | CASSPRGSQETQYF